This TCR beta chain was captured by sequencing in a study of blood T cell repertoires in COVID-19. Across the study: The United States, Italy and Spain were the sources of the acute and convalescent COVID-19 samples. From T cells, B-cell-depleted T cells, or PBMCs came the material, which was cDNA or gDNA.

The germline V gene encodes CDR1 LNHNV and CDR2 YYDKDF (reference sequence). V was trimmed by 4 bases and J by 1 base, leaving 13 bases between them. The CDR3 is made up of 16 amino acids. As processed by the authors: For nucleated cells, counts were estimated from reference gene primer amplification. Produced via immunoSEQ multiplex PCR; TCRdb's table is partial and in-frame only. Clone size and V and J calls were adopted from that table, with D and trimming inferred from the DNA. The data contain under 95,000 clones, roughly 88% of them singletons. The sequence was obtained from a human donor in a cohort sampled during active COVID-19. The specimen sequenced was peripheral blood. J is TRBJ2-2 and V is TRBV15; D may be TRBD2 (7 bases). The CDR3 DNA reads as TGTGCCACCAGCATAGGGGGAGGGGTGAACACCGGGGAGCTGTTTTTT. It specifies CATSIGGGVNTGELFF.